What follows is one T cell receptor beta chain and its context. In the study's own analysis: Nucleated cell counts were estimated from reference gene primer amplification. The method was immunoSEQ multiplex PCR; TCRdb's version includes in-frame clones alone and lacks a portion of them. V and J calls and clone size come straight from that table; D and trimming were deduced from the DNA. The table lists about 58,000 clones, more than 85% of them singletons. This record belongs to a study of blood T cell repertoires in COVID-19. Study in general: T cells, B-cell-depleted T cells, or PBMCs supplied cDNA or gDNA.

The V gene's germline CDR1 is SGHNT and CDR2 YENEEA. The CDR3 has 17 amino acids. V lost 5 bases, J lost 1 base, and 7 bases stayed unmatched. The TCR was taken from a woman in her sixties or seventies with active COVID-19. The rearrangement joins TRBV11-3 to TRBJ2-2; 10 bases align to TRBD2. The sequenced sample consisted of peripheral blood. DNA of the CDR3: TGTGCCAGCAGCCCAAAGAGGACTAGCGGGAACACCGGGGAGCTGTTTTTT. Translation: CASSPKRTSGNTGELFF.